Listed below are T cell receptor beta chains from one sample, sequenced in a study of cytomegalovirus exposure and HLA in healthy donors. The table came from immunoSEQ multiplex PCR; TCRdb's copy has only in-frame clones and leaves some out. The repertoire holds about 170,000 clones, with 75% to 85% as singletons. Sequenced sample: PBMCs. The receptors come from a man aged 25 to 40 in good health and CMV-seropositive. CDR3s include the opening cysteine and the closing phenylalanine or tryptophan. The order of the fields is D gene, J gene, V gene, clone size, CDR3 protein, CDR3 DNA. D genes are given only for firm matches. A clone size is listed for some rows: how often the clone was seen (once, few, many), or a class if it is expanded.

TRBD2,TRBJ2-1,TRBV18,NA,CASSGTSGTNEQFF,TGTGCCAGTTCCGGGACTAGCGGGACCAATGAGCAGTTCTTC
TRBD1,TRBJ2-7,TRBV7-9,NA,CASSSHRGKFVEQYF,TGTGCCAGCAGCTCGCACAGGGGAAAGTTTGTCGAGCAGTACTTC
NA,TRBJ1-1,TRBV4-1,once,CASRARPQVLNTEAFF,TGCGCCAGCAGAGCTCGGCCGCAGGTCCTGAACACTGAAGCTTTCTTT
TRBD1,TRBJ2-3,TRBV5-1,NA,CASSLEGANTDTQYF,TGCGCCAGCAGCTTGGAGGGGGCCAACACAGATACGCAGTATTTT
TRBD2,TRBJ2-5,TRBV7-7,NA,CASSSGLAGAGETQYF,TGTGCCAGCAGCTCTGGACTAGCGGGGGCCGGGGAGACCCAGTACTTC
TRBD1,TRBJ1-6,TRBV9,few,CASSVGGQGGNSPLHF,TGTGCCAGCAGCGTAGGAGGACAGGGGGGCAATTCACCCCTCCACTTT
NA,TRBJ2-7,TRBV27,NA,CASSPRGGYEQYF,TGTGCCAGCAGTCCCCGGGGTGGCTACGAGCAGTACTTC
NA,TRBJ2-7,TRBV19,many,CASSISPSTEQYF,TGTGCCAGTAGTATCTCGCCTAGCACCGAGCAGTACTTC
NA,TRBJ1-2,TRBV5-5,NA,CASSSTAGAPGGYTF,TGTGCCAGCAGCTCTACAGCAGGGGCCCCTGGCGGCTACACCTTC
NA,TRBJ2-1,TRBV2,few,CASSEQRQQFF,TGTGCCAGCAGTGAACAGCGGCAGCAGTTCTTC
NA,TRBJ1-2,TRBV7-9,NA,CASSRNPGLSYGYTF,TGTGCCAGCAGTCGAAACCCCGGACTGAGCTATGGCTACACCTTC
NA,TRBJ1-2,TRBV6-5,NA,CASSSLYGYTF,TGTGCCAGCAGTTCCCTCTATGGCTACACCTTC
TRBD2,TRBJ2-5,TRBV6-6,NA,CASSRKLAGVQETQYF,TGTGCCAGCAGCCGTAAACTAGCGGGGGTCCAAGAGACCCAGTACTTC
NA,TRBJ2-3,TRBV7-9,NA,CASSFAQKIDTDTQYF,TGTGCCAGCAGCTTCGCACAGAAAATAGACACAGATACGCAGTATTTT
TRBD2,TRBJ2-1,TRBV5-8,once,CASSLGLAEVDEQFF,TGTGCCAGCAGCTTGGGACTAGCGGAGGTGGATGAGCAGTTCTTC
NA,TRBJ1-3,TRBV6-1,few,CASSGGGGNTIYF,TGTGCCAGCAGTGGGGGGGGTGGAAACACCATATATTTT
NA,TRBJ2-5,TRBV9,once,CASSVGPTGTQETQYF,TGTGCCAGCAGCGTAGGTCCGACAGGGACTCAAGAGACCCAGTACTTC
TRBD2,TRBJ2-7,TRBV4-1,NA,CASSRGREGRNEQYF,TGCGCCAGCAGCCGAGGGCGGGAGGGAAGGAACGAGCAGTACTTC
TRBD2,TRBJ2-7,TRBV28,NA,CASHGGYEQYF,TGTGCCAGCCACGGGGGGTACGAGCAGTACTTC
NA,TRBJ1-4,TRBV6-1,once,CASRGMRVSGEKLFF,TGTGCCAGCAGGGGGATGAGGGTGAGCGGTGAAAAACTGTTTTTT
NA,TRBJ1-1,TRBV6-1,NA,CASSEAAGAEAFF,TGTGCCAGCAGTGAAGCAGCGGGGGCCGAAGCTTTCTTT
TRBD1,TRBJ2-2,TRBV5-1,NA,CASSLGQGATGELFF,TGCGCCAGCAGCTTGGGACAGGGGGCAACCGGGGAGCTGTTTTTT
NA,TRBJ1-5,TRBV11-2,NA,CASSLEAHQPQHF,TGTGCCAGCAGCTTAGAGGCCCATCAGCCCCAGCATTTT
NA,TRBJ2-3,TRBV10-2,NA,CASSEPGGTDTQYF,TGCGCCAGCAGTGAACCGGGGGGCACAGATACGCAGTATTTT
TRBD2,TRBJ2-7,TRBV13,NA,CASSLVAGVSYEQYF,TGTGCCAGCAGCTTAGTGGCGGGAGTTTCCTACGAGCAGTACTTC
NA,TRBJ2-2,TRBV29-1,NA,CSVDTESTGELFF,TGCAGCGTTGACACAGAGTCCACCGGGGAGCTGTTTTTT
NA,TRBJ2-6,TRBV9,NA,CARLGVSGANVLTF,TGTGCCAGGTTGGGAGTTTCTGGGGCCAACGTCCTGACTTTC
TRBD1,TRBJ1-4,TRBV9,once,CASSPRPGQATNEKLFF,TGTGCCAGCAGCCCGCGCCCGGGACAGGCAACTAATGAAAAACTGTTTTTT
NA,TRBJ2-7,TRBV5-1,NA,CASSPPGVEGWYF,TGCGCCAGCAGCCCCCCCGGAGTGGAAGGTTGGTACTTC
NA,TRBJ2-7,TRBV11-2,NA,CASSSRSYEQYF,TGTGCCAGCAGCTCGCGATCCTACGAGCAGTACTTC
NA,TRBJ1-2,TRBV19,NA,CASSSGPNYGYTF,TGTGCCAGTAGTTCGGGTCCTAACTATGGCTACACCTTC
TRBD1,TRBJ1-1,TRBV9,NA,CASSDTTGTDTEAFF,TGTGCCAGCAGCGATACGACAGGGACGGACACTGAAGCTTTCTTT
TRBD2,TRBJ2-4,TRBV30,NA,CAWSSSGRAYKNIQYF,TGTGCCTGGAGTTCAAGCGGGAGGGCCTACAAAAACATTCAGTACTTC
NA,TRBJ2-5,TRBV7-2,NA,CASSFARDQETQYF,TGTGCCAGCAGCTTTGCGCGGGACCAAGAGACCCAGTACTTC
TRBD2,TRBJ2-7,TRBV25-1,NA,CASSESRTSGGAEYF,TGTGCCAGCAGTGAATCGAGGACTAGCGGGGGGGCCGAGTACTTC
TRBD2,TRBJ2-1,TRBV4-3,NA,CASSRTSGGSSYNEQFF,TGCGCCAGCAGCCGGACTAGCGGGGGGAGCTCCTACAATGAGCAGTTCTTC
TRBD1,TRBJ2-4,TRBV7-2,NA,CASSLGQGVQNIQYF,TGTGCCAGCAGCTTAGGGCAGGGGGTACAAAACATTCAGTACTTC
TRBD2,TRBJ2-7,TRBV10-3,few,CAIMPGTSGDYEQYF,TGTGCCATAATGCCCGGGACTAGCGGAGACTACGAGCAGTACTTC
TRBD2,TRBJ2-1,TRBV10-1,NA,CASSPKPLAGVNNEQFF,TGCGCCAGCAGTCCGAAGCCCCTAGCGGGGGTTAACAATGAGCAGTTCTTC
NA,TRBJ1-1,TRBV11-2,NA,CASSWTGGPSAEAFF,TGTGCCAGCAGCTGGACGGGAGGCCCATCAGCTGAAGCTTTCTTT
TRBD2,TRBJ2-7,TRBV4-2,NA,CASSQPGGTIPYEQYF,TGTGCCAGCAGCCAACCTGGGGGGACTATCCCCTACGAGCAGTACTTC
TRBD2,TRBJ2-1,TRBV2,NA,CASVGQSGGTRMSSYNEQFF,TGTGCCAGCGTGGGACAAAGCGGGGGGACCAGGATGAGCTCCTACAATGAGCAGTTCTTC
TRBD1,TRBJ2-7,TRBV4-3,many,CASSQGQGESYEQYF,TGCGCCAGCAGCCAGGGACAGGGGGAGTCCTACGAGCAGTACTTC
TRBD2,TRBJ2-7,TRBV4-2,NA,CASSQDRGLAGGLYEQYF,TGTGCCAGCAGCCAAGATAGGGGACTAGCGGGGGGGTTGTACGAGCAGTACTTC
NA,TRBJ1-1,TRBV18,NA,CASFSGQSEAFF,TGTGCCAGCTTCTCCGGACAGTCCGAAGCTTTCTTT
NA,TRBJ1-5,TRBV19,NA,CASSLQGSNQPQHF,TGTGCCAGTAGTCTGCAGGGTAGCAATCAGCCCCAGCATTTT
NA,TRBJ2-5,TRBV29-1,NA,CSLAEGGGETQYF,TGCAGCTTAGCAGAGGGAGGAGGGGAGACCCAGTACTTC
TRBD1,TRBJ2-1,TRBV6-5,once,CASRFPGQGAGEQFF,TGTGCCAGCAGATTCCCGGGACAGGGGGCGGGTGAGCAGTTCTTC
NA,TRBJ2-1,TRBV4-1,few,CASSQEGAQYNEQFF,TGCGCCAGCAGCCAAGAAGGGGCCCAATACAATGAGCAGTTCTTC
NA,TRBJ1-5,TRBV6-1,NA,CASSGGGYSNQPQHF,TGTGCCAGCAGCGGCGGGGGGTACAGCAATCAGCCCCAGCATTTT
TRBD1,TRBJ2-7,TRBV28,once,CASSLFQTGKFYEQYF,TGTGCCAGCAGTTTATTTCAGACAGGGAAATTCTACGAGCAGTACTTC
TRBD2,TRBJ2-7,TRBV7-6,few,CASSIILAGGPYEQYF,TGTGCCAGCAGCATAATACTAGCGGGAGGGCCGTACGAGCAGTACTTC
TRBD1,TRBJ1-2,TRBV7-9,NA,CASSLDRGYGYTF,TGTGCCAGCAGCTTAGACAGGGGATATGGCTACACCTTC
NA,TRBJ1-1,TRBV19,NA,CASSPNRAVNTEAFF,TGTGCCAGTAGCCCCAACAGGGCGGTGAACACTGAAGCTTTCTTT